Sequencing of this T cell receptor (beta chain) was carried out in a study of PD-L1 blockade in urothelial cancer. Comments on this clone: As yet, its antigen is unknown.

Profiled with immunoSEQ multiplex PCR; TCRdb holds only in-frame clones, not every one. In the table there are around 40,000 clones, 75% to 90% of which are singletons. Time point noted: peripheral blood 6 weeks after treatment start. Germline V gives CDR1 SGDLS, CDR2 YYNGEE. V was pared by 0 bases and J by 7 bases, with 6 bases of the junction left unmatched. CDR3 length: 16 amino acids. Findings and limits, study-wide: Having blood TCR clonality under the median before treatment predicted better survival.

This clonotype was sampled from a man aged 55 to 69 with urothelial cancer. The rearrangement joins TRBV9 to TRBJ2-2; 10 nucleotides match TRBD2. This specimen consisted of PBMCs, obtained around atezolizumab (anti-PD-L1) treatment. This CDR3 reads CASSVDGSGGRGELFF. The CDR3 region has the DNA TGTGCCAGCAGCGTAGACGGTAGCGGGGGGCGCGGGGAGCTGTTTTTT. The whole variable domain, remainder taken from reference TRBV9 and TRBJ2-2, is DSGVTQTPKHLITATGQRVTLRCSPRSGDLSVYWYQQSLDQGLQFLIQYYNGEERAKGNILERFSAQQFPDLHSELNLSSLELGDSALYFCASSVDGSGGRGELFFGEGSRLTVL.